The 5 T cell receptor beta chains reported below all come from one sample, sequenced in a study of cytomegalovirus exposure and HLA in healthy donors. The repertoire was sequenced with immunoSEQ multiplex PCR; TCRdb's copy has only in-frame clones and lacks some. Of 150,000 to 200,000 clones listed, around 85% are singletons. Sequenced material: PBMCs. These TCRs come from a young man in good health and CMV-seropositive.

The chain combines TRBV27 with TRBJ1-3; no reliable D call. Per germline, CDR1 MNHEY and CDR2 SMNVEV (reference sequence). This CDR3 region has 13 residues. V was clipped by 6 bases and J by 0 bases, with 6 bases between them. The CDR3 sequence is CASSPHSGNTIYF. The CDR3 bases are TGTGCCAGCAGCCCCCACTCTGGAAACACCATATATTTT.

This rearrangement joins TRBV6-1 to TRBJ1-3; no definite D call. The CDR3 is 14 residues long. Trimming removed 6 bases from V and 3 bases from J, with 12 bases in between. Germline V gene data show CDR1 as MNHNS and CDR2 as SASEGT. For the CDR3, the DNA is TGTGCCAGCAGCCGGGAAACAGTTGGAAACACCATATATTTT. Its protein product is CASSRETVGNTIYF.

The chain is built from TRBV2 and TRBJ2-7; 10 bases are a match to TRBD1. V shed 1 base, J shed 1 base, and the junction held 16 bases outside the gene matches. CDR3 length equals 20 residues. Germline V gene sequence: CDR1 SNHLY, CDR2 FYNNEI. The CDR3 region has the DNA TGTGCCAGCAGTGAAGTTTATGGGACAGGGGCTCCTCTACTATCCTACGAGCAGTACTTC. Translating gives CASSEVYGTGAPLLSYEQYF.

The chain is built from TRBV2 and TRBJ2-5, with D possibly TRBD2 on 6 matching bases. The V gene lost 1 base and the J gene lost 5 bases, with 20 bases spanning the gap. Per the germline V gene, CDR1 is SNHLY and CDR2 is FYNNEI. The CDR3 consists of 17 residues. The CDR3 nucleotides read TGTGCCAGCAGTGAAGTAAACGGGAGAGGAGGCGGGGAGACCCAGTACTTC. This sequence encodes CASSEVNGRGGGETQYF.

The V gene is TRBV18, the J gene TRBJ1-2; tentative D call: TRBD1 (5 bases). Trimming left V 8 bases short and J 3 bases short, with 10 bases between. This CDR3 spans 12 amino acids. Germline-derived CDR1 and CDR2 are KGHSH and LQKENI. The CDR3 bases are TGTGCCAGCGGGACTGAGGACTATGGCTACACCTTC. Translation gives CASGTEDYGYTF.